This T cell receptor beta chain was identified during a study of tumor-infiltrating lymphocytes in primary liver carcinoma. As for the study in general: Sequenced samples came back with roughly 3.5 to 7.5 million productive TCRbeta reads, and the counts looked alike across tissue types.

In this sample, this clonotype turned up many times. As yet, its antigen is unknown. Study-level findings and limits: Lesser overlap characterized tumor-adjacent and tumor-blood pairs relative to tumor region pairs.

The study co-extracted DNA and RNA from about 20-30 mg of unsorted bulk tissue. The researchers produced TCR beta cDNA from 450 to 600 ng total RNA with a constant-region primer. Libraries of TCR beta came from three nested multiplex PCR rounds with slightly modified ARM-PCR. TCRdb ran MiXCR on the multiplex PCR reads and lists one entry per CDR3 protein. The sample holds around 120,000 distinct CDR3 sequences, under 70% seen once. Material for sequencing was tumor-adjacent normal liver tissue. The clonotype comes from a woman aged 60-75 years with primary liver carcinoma and hepatitis B virus infection.

Here the CDR3 DNA reads TGCAGCGTTGGGACAGGGATCGCCGGGGAGCTGTTTTTT. Protein sequence: CSVGTGIAGELFF. The rearrangement links TRBV29-1 to TRBJ2-2; 8 positions agree with TRBD1. The CDR3 spans 13 residues. Trimming took 4 bases from V and 6 from J; bases not matched to a gene: 4. CDR1 is SQVTM and CDR2 is ANQGSEA in the germline V gene.